The 25 T cell receptor beta chains below come from one sample, sequenced in a study of chemoradiotherapy in HPV16-positive cancers. Generated by immunoSEQ multiplex PCR, the TCRdb table keeps only in-frame clones and is missing some. The sample holds several hundred clones; 30% to 40% are singletons and the top ten take approximately 14%. This sample was obtained from a patient who underwent chemoradiotherapy. The receptors originated from a human donor with HPV-associated anogenital cancer.

This clone was detected only a few times. The chain carries TRBV6-5 and TRBJ2-5; D unclear. The V end lost 4 bases, the J end lost 5 bases, and 14 bases lay between the germline ends. CDR3 length equals 14 residues. The V gene's germline CDR1 is MNHEY and CDR2 SVGAGI. As DNA, the CDR3 is TGTGCCAGCAGTTTCAACCCTGATCGCGAGACCCAGTACTTC. This translates into CASSFNPDRETQYF.

J is TRBJ1-6 and V is TRBV7-8, with TRBD1 identical over 7 bases. Germline V gene lookup returns CDR1 SGHVS and CDR2 FQNEAQ. V trimming: 5 bases; J trimming: 10 bases; junction bases outside the gene matches: 14. The CDR3 contains 16 residues. The CDR3 is CASSPFQGGPGSPLHF. CDR3 coding DNA: TGTGCCAGCAGCCCTTTCCAAGGGGGCCCGGGGTCACCCCTCCACTTT. Together with reference TRBV7-8 and TRBJ1-6, the CDR3 gives the full variable domain: GAGVSQSPRYKVAKRGQDVALRCDPISGHVSLFWYQQALGQGPEFLTYFQNEAQLDKSGLPSDRFFAERPEGSVSTLKIQRTQQEDSAVYLCASSPFQGGPGSPLHFGNGTRLTVT.

Relative to its sample, this clone is hyperexpanded. CDR3 protein: CASSLSLYTEAFF. CDR3 DNA: TGTGCCAGCAGCTTGTCGCTGTACACTGAAGCTTTCTTT. The chain combines TRBV11-3 with TRBJ1-1; D remains unclear. Trimming pared 3 bases from V and 3 bases from J, leaving 8 bases between. The CDR3 has 13 residues. CDR1 is SGHNT and CDR2 is YENEEA in the germline V gene. Filled out from reference TRBV11-3 and TRBJ1-1, the complete variable domain reads EAGVVQSPRYKIIEKKQPVAFWCNPISGHNTLYWYLQNLGQGPELLIRYENEEAVDDSQLPKDRFSAERLKGVDSTLKIQPAELGDSAVYLCASSLSLYTEAFFGQGTRLTVV.

This clone was found a few times. This chain links TRBV4-1 with TRBJ2-2, with D possibly TRBD1 on 6 matching bases. Germline V lookup: CDR1 MGHRA, CDR2 YSYEKL. The CDR3 contains 19 residues. The V and J ends lost 3 bases and 3 bases respectively, with 23 bases between them. The CDR3 loop is CASSHGILQRQAYTGELFF. The CDR3 nucleotides are TGCGCCAGCAGCCACGGAATCTTACAACGACAGGCCTACACCGGGGAGCTGTTTTTT.

This clone was detected only once. V gene TRBV13 combines with J gene TRBJ1-2; tentative D call: TRBD1 (6 bases). In germline, CDR1 is PRHDT, CDR2 FYEKMQ (reference sequence). V lost 2 bases, J lost 8 bases, and 21 bases lay in between. The CDR3 totals 16 residues. This CDR3 reads CASSLNTEISGVGYTF. The DNA for the CDR3 is TGTGCCAGCAGCTTAAACACCGAAATATCAGGGGTCGGCTACACCTTC.

This chain connects TRBV5-1 to TRBJ2-5, with 9 positions matching TRBD2. The J segment lost 4 bases and the V segment lost 3 bases, leaving 7 bases of the junction unmatched. Germline assignment: CDR1 SGHRS and CDR2 YFSETQ. The CDR3 runs to 15 residues. The DNA for the CDR3 is TGCGCCAGCAGCTGGGGTAGCGGGAGAGGAGAGACCCAGTACTTC. Its protein product is CASSWGSGRGETQYF.

This clone was recorded a few times. This chain joins TRBV7-9 and TRBJ2-2; D possibly corresponds to TRBD1 (6 bases). The germline V and J ends were trimmed by 7 bases and 2 bases, with 17 bases remaining between them. The CDR3 is 16 residues long. CDR1 and CDR2 (germline): SEHNR, FQNEAQ (reference sequence). CDR3 bases: TGTGCCAGCACCCCCATGGACAGAGTAAACACCGGGGAGCTGTTTTTT. This codes for CASTPMDRVNTGELFF.

V is TRBV11-3 and J is TRBJ1-3, with D hard to call. There are 15 residues in the CDR3. The V and J ends lost 11 bases and 3 bases respectively, with 20 bases between them. In germline, CDR1 is SGHNT, CDR2 YENEEA. This CDR3 is CAYPRRIYGGNTIYF. Here the CDR3 DNA reads TGTGCCTACCCACGGCGAATATACGGTGGAAACACCATATATTTT.

This clone was counted a few times. The chain has TRBV7-2 and TRBJ2-3; 8 nucleotides match TRBD2. Germline CDR1 SGHTA, CDR2 FQGNSA. V shed 6 bases and J 8 bases; nucleotides not matched to a gene: 7. This CDR3 is built from 13 residues. CDR3 in DNA: TGTGCCAGCAGTCCCGGACTAGCTACTACGCAGTATTTT. Protein: CASSPGLATTQYF.

This chain connects TRBV7-2 to TRBJ1-2, with D possibly TRBD1 on 6 matching bases. The V end lost 3 bases, the J end lost 7 bases, and 12 bases lay between the germline ends. Germline V CDR1 and CDR2: SGHTA, FQGNSA. CDR3 size: 13 residues. CDR3: CASSFGGGGGYTF. DNA of the CDR3: TGTGCCAGCAGCTTCGGGGGCGGGGGTGGCTACACCTTC.

A few counts support this clone. The rearrangement links TRBV9 to TRBJ1-2; the D gene is possibly TRBD1 (6 bases). V was shortened by 4 bases and J by 3 bases, with 13 bases between the two germline ends. The CDR3 totals 14 residues. Germline CDR1 and CDR2: SGDLS and YYNGEE. The CDR3 loop reads CASSPFDRHYGYTF. CDR3 nucleotides: TGTGCCAGCAGCCCATTCGACAGGCACTATGGCTACACCTTC.

The rearrangement uses TRBV7-8 and TRBJ1-1; D gene unclear. V shed 1 base and J shed 8 bases, with 5 bases lying between them. Germline V lookup: CDR1 SGHVS, CDR2 FQNEAQ. This CDR3 has 11 amino acids. The CDR3 loop reads CASSLVGEAFF. The CDR3 DNA follows: TGTGCCAGCAGCTTAGTCGGAGAAGCTTTCTTT.

The chain has TRBV7-2 and TRBJ1-1; tentatively, D is TRBD1 (6 bases). V was clipped by 0 bases and J by 8 bases, with 10 bases between them. The CDR3 has 13 amino acids. Germline V lookup: CDR1 SGHTA, CDR2 FQGNSA. The CDR3: CASSLAEGGEAFF. DNA of the CDR3: TGTGCCAGCAGCTTAGCTGAGGGGGGAGAAGCTTTCTTT.

This clone was seen only a few times. The genes are TRBV7-8 and TRBJ2-3; 9 bases line up with TRBD2. The CDR3 runs to 16 residues. Per germline, CDR1 SGHVS and CDR2 FQNEAQ. V shed 1 base and J 4 bases; nucleotides not matched to a gene: 6. The CDR3: CASSLVVRGGADTQYF. CDR3 DNA sequence: TGTGCCAGCAGCTTAGTGGTGCGGGGGGGCGCAGATACGCAGTATTTT.

This chain uses TRBV25-1 with TRBJ1-2, with TRBD1 matching 7 bases. This CDR3 has 14 residues. V was pared by 2 bases and J by 5 bases, with 5 bases of the junction left unmatched. Germline loops: CDR1 MGHDK, CDR2 SYGVNS. In DNA form, the CDR3 reads TGTGCCAGCAGTGAACAACAGGGGAAATATGGCTACACCTTC. Translated, it gives CASSEQQGKYGYTF.

The rearrangement joins TRBV19 to TRBJ2-7, with 7 nucleotides matching TRBD1. The germline CDR1 and CDR2 sequences are LNHDA and SQIVND (reference sequence). The CDR3 covers 15 residues. V was clipped by 7 bases and J by 3 bases; unmatched bases: 12. The CDR3 coding sequence is TGTGCCAGTATGGAGCAGGGGGACCCAAGCTACGAGCAGTACTTC. Translating gives CASMEQGDPSYEQYF.

The chain is built from TRBV13 and TRBJ2-7; D perhaps matches TRBD2 (5 bases). Trimming took off 4 bases at V and 4 bases at J, with 17 bases between the two ends. CDR3 size: 15 residues. Germline V CDR1 and CDR2: PRHDT, FYEKMQ (reference sequence). The CDR3 region is CASSSTTEGVYEQYF. In nucleotides, the CDR3 is TGTGCCAGCAGCTCCACTACAGAGGGAGTTTACGAGCAGTACTTC. Using reference TRBV13 and TRBJ2-7 for the parts outside the CDR3, the full variable domain is AAGVIQSPRHLIKEKRETATLKCYPIPRHDTVYWYQQGPGQDPQFLISFYEKMQSDKGSIPDRFSAQQFSDYHSELNMSSLELGDSALYFCASSSTTEGVYEQYFGPGTRLTVT.

The chain has TRBV7-2 and TRBJ1-2; 8 positions match TRBD1. Per the germline V gene, CDR1 is SGHTA and CDR2 is FQGNSA. The CDR3 has 15 residues. Germline trimming cut 2 bases from V and 4 bases from J; bases unmatched to any gene: 6. CDR3 nucleotide sequence: TGTGCCAGCAGCTTATTGGTACAGGGGGGCTATGGCTACACCTTC. This encodes CASSLLVQGGYGYTF.

V usage is TRBV10-3 and J usage is TRBJ2-6; D is perhaps TRBD1 (5 bases). Trimming left V 7 bases short and J 4 bases short, with 17 bases between. Per germline, CDR1 ENHRY and CDR2 SYGVKD. The CDR3 has 16 residues. CDR3 protein: CAIKSNRGEGANVLTF. CDR3 nucleotide sequence: TGTGCCATCAAATCTAATAGGGGTGAGGGGGCCAACGTCCTGACTTTC.

The V call is TRBV5-1, the J call TRBJ2-3; D is ambiguous. This CDR3 contains 12 residues. V was trimmed by 0 bases and J by 2 bases, leaving 1 base between them. Germline V gives CDR1 SGHRS, CDR2 YFSETQ. CDR3 protein: CASSLATDTQYF. In nucleotides, the CDR3 is TGCGCCAGCAGCTTGGCCACAGATACGCAGTATTTT.

This clone was detected only a few times. The chain recombines TRBV7-6 with TRBJ2-3; D is unclear. This CDR3 contains 13 residues. V was cut by 4 bases and J by 1 base, with 6 bases left in between. Germline V gives CDR1 SGHVS, CDR2 FNYEAQ. DNA of the CDR3: TGTGCCAGCAGCTCCGAACGCACAGATACGCAGTATTTT. Protein: CASSSERTDTQYF.

The V and J genes are TRBV11-2 and TRBJ2-1; D uncertain. Trimming shortened V by 3 bases and J by 4 bases, and 4 bases separated the two germline ends. The CDR3 has 12 residues. In germline, CDR1 is SGHAT, CDR2 FQNNGV. CDR3 bases: TGTGCCAGCAGCTTTAGATACAATGAGCAGTTCTTC. Translation gives CASSFRYNEQFF.

There are a few counts of this clone. The CDR3, as DNA: TGTGCCAGCAGTTTATGGGTGGATCAGCCCCAGCATTTT. Amino acids: CASSLWVDQPQHF. The chain is built from TRBV27 and TRBJ1-5; no clear D gene. The CDR3 covers 13 residues. Between the trimmed V and J ends, which lost 1 base and 5 bases, there was a span of 6 bases. Germline assignment: CDR1 MNHEY and CDR2 SMNVEV (reference sequence).

The chain couples TRBV7-2 to TRBJ2-3; 7 nucleotides agree with TRBD2. Looked up from germline, CDR1 is SGHTA and CDR2 is FQGNSA. The CDR3 is 17 amino acids. V lost 1 base, J lost 2 bases, and 9 bases stayed unmatched. CDR3 bases: TGTGCCAGCAGCTTAGTTCCTGCGGGGGAACTCACAGATACGCAGTATTTT. It codes for CASSLVPAGELTDTQYF.

The chain combines TRBV20-1 with TRBJ1-1; D gene unclear. CDR1 DFQATT and CDR2 SNEGSKA come from the germline V gene (reference sequence). The CDR3 consists of 11 residues. V dropped 3 bases and J dropped 8 bases, with 10 bases sitting between them. The CDR3 sequence is CSASRTEEAFF. The CDR3 coding sequence is TGCAGTGCTAGTCGGACGGAAGAAGCTTTCTTT.